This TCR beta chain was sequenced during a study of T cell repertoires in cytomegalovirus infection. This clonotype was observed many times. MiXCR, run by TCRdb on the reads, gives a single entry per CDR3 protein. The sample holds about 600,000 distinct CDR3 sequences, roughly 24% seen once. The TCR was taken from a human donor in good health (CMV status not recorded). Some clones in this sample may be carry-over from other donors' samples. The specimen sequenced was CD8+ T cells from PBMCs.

CDR3: CASSLPGQRFEAFF. CDR3 coding DNA: TGTGCCAGCAGCTTACCTGGACAGCGTTTCGAGGCTTTCTTT. The chain carries TRBV7-8 and TRBJ1-1, with a tentative D call TRBD1 (6 bases). The CDR3 contains 14 residues. Germline CDR1 reads SGHVS; CDR2 reads FQNEAQ. V lost 2 bases and J lost 11, with 18 bases in between. The variable domain in full, with the rest retrieved from reference TRBV7-8 and TRBJ1-1, is GAGVSQSPRYKVAKRGQDVALRCDPISGHVSLFWYQQALGQGPEFLTYFQNEAQLDKSGLPSDRFFAERPEGSVSTLKIQRTQQEDSAVYLCASSLPGQRFEAFFGQGTRLTVV.